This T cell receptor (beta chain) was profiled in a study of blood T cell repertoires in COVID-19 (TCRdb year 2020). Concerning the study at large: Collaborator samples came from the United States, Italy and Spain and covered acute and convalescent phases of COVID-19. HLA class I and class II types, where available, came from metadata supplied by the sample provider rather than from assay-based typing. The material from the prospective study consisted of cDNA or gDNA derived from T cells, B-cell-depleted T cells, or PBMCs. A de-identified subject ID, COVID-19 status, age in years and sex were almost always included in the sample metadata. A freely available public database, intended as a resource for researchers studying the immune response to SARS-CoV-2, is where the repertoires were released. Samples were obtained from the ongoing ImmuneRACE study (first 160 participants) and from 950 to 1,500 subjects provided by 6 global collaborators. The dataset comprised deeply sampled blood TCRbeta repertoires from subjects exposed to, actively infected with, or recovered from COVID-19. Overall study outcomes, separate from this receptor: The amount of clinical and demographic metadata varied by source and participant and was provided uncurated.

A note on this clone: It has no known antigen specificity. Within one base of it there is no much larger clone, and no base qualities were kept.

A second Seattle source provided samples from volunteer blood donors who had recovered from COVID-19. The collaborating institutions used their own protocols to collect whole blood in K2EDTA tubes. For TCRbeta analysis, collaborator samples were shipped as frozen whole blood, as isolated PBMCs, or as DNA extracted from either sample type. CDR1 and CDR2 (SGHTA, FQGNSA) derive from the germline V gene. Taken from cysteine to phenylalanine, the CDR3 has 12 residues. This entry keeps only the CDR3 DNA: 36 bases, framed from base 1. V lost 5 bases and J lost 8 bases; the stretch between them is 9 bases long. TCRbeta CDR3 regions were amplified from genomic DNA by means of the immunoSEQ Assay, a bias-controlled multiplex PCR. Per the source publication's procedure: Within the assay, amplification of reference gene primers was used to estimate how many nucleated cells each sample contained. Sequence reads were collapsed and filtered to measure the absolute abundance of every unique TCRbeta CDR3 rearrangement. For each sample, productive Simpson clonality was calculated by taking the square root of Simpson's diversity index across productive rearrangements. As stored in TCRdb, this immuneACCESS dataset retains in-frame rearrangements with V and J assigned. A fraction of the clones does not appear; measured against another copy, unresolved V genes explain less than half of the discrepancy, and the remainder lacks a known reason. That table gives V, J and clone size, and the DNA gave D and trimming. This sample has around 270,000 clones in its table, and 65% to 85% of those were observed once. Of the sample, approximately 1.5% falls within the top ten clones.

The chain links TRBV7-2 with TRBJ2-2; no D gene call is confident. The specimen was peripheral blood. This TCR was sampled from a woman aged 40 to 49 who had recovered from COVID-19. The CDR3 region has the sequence CASSLLVGELFF. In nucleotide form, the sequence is TGTGCCAGCAGCCTCCTAGTGGGGGAGCTGTTTTTT.